This TCR beta chain was profiled in a study of CD8+ T cells in alopecia areata. RNA, once extracted, was reverse transcribed into cDNA for use as the sequencing template. Profiled with immunoSEQ multiplex PCR; TCRdb holds only in-frame clones, not every one. The sample carries 170,000 or so clones, around three fifths recorded once. Only a few counts were recorded for this clone. Indicated treatment: oral pan-JAK inhibitor, 5-10 mg twice daily. Trimming cost V 4 bases and J 5 bases; bases outside gene matches: 7. Germline V gene data show CDR1 as SNHLY and CDR2 as FYNNEI. This CDR3 is 15 amino acids long.

The origin of this receptor is a human donor with alopecia areata. The V and J genes are TRBV2 and TRBJ2-1; 8 bases line up with TRBD2. The sample consisted of CD8+ T cells sorted from blood, taken at week 24, from a patient treated with tofacitinib. The CDR3 is CASSGVLAENNEQFF. The CDR3, as DNA: TGTGCCAGCAGTGGGGTACTAGCGGAAAACAATGAGCAGTTCTTC. Looking up the rest from reference TRBV2 and TRBJ2-1 gives the full variable domain: EPEVTQTPSHQVTQMGQEVILRCVPISNHLYFYWYRQILGQKVEFLVSFYNNEISEKSEIFDDQFSVERPDGSNFTLKIRSTKLEDSAMYFCASSGVLAENNEQFFGPGTRLTVL.